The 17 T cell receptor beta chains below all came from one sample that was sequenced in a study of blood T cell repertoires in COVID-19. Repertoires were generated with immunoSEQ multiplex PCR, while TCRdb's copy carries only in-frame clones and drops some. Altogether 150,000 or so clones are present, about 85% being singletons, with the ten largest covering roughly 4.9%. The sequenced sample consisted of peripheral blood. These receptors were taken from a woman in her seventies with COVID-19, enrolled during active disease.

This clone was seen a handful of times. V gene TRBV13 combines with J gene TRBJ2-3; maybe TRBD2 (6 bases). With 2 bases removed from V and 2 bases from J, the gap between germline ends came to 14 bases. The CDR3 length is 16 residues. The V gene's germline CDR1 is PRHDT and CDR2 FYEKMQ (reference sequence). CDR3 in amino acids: CASSLSVRGNTDTQYF. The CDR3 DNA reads TGTGCCAGCAGCTTATCGGTGCGGGGAAACACAGATACGCAGTATTTT.

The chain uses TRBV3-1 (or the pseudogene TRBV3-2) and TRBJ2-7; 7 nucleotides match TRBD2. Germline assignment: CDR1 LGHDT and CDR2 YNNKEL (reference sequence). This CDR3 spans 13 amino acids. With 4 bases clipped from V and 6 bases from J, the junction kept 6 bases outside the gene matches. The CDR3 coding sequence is TGTGCCAGCAGCCTGGGCAGGGAGGGCGAGCAGTACTTC. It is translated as CASSLGREGEQYF.

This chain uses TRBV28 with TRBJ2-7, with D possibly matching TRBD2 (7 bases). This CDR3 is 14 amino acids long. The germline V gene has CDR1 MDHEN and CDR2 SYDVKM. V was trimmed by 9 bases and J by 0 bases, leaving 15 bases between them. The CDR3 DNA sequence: TGTGCCAGTACCAAGGGGGGGACCTCCTACGAGCAGTACTTC. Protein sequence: CASTKGGTSYEQYF.

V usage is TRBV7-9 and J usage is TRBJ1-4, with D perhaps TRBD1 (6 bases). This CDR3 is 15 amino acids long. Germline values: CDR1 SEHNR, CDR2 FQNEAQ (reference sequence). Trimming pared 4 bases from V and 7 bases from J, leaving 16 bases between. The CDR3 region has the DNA TGTGCCAGCAGCTCCCGGGACACCTTGGGTGAAAAACTGTTTTTT. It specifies CASSSRDTLGEKLFF.

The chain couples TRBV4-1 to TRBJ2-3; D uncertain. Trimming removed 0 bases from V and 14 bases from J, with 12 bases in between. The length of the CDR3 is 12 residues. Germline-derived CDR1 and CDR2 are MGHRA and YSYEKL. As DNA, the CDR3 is TGCGCCAGCAGCCAAGACCACGGGTTACGGTATTTT. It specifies CASSQDHGLRYF.

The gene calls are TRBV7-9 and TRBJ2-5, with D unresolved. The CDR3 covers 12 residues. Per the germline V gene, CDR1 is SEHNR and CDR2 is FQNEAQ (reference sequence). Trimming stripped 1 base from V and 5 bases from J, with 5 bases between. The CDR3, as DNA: TGTGCCAGCAGCTTAGTTGGCGAGACCCAGTACTTC. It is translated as CASSLVGETQYF. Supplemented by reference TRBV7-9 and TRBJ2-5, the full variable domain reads DTGVSQNPRHKITKRGQNVTFRCDPISEHNRLYWYRQTLGQGPEFLTYFQNEAQLEKSRLLSDRFSAERPKGSFSTLEIQRTEQGDSAMYLCASSLVGETQYFGPGTRLLVL.

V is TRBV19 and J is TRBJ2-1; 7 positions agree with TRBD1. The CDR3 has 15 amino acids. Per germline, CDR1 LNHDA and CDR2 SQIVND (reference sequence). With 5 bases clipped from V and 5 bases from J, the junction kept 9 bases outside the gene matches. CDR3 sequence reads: CASSVTGTANNEQFF. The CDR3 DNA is TGTGCCAGTAGTGTCACCGGGACAGCTAACAATGAGCAGTTCTTC. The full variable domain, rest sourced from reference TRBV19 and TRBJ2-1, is DGGITQSPKYLFRKEGQNVTLSCEQNLNHDAMYWYRQDPGQGLRLIYYSQIVNDFQKGDIAEGYSVSREKKESFPLTVTSAQKNPTAFYLCASSVTGTANNEQFFGPGTRLTVL.

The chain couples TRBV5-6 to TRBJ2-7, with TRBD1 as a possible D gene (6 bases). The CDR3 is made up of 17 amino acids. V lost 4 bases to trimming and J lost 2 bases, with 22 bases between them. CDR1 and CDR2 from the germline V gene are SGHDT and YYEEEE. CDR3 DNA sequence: TGTGCCAGCAGCCACTACTTTTTGGGACACCAAACCTACGAGCAGTACTTC. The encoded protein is CASSHYFLGHQTYEQYF.

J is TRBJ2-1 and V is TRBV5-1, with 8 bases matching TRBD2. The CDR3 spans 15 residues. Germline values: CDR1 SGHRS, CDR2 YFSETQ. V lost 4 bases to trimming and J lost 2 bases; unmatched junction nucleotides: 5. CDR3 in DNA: TGCGCCAGCAGCAACCGGGGGGGCCCCTACAATGAGCAGTTCTTC. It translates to CASSNRGGPYNEQFF.

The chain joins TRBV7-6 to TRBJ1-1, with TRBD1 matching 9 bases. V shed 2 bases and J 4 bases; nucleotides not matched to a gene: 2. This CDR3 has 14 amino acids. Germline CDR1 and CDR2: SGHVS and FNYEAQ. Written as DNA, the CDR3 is TGTGCCAGCAGCTTAAGACAGGGGGGCACTGAAGCTTTCTTT. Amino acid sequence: CASSLRQGGTEAFF. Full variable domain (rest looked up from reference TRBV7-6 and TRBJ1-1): GAGVSQSPRYKVTKRGQDVALRCDPISGHVSLYWYRQALGQGPEFLTYFNYEAQQDKSGLPNDRFSAERPEGSISTLTIQRTEQRDSAMYRCASSLRQGGTEAFFGQGTRLTVV.

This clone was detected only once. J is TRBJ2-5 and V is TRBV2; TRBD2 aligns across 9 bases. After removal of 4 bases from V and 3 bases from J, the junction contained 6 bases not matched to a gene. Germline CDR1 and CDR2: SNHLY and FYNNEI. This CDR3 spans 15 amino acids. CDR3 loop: CASSAMGLAKETQYF. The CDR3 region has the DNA TGTGCCAGCAGTGCGATGGGACTAGCTAAAGAGACCCAGTACTTC.

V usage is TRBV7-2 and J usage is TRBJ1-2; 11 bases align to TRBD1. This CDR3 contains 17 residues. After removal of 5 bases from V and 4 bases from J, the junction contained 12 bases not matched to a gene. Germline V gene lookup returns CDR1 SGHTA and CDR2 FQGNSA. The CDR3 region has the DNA TGTGCCAGCAGCCCGGGCGGGACAGGGGGGTTCGTCTATGGCTACACCTTC. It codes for CASSPGGTGGFVYGYTF.

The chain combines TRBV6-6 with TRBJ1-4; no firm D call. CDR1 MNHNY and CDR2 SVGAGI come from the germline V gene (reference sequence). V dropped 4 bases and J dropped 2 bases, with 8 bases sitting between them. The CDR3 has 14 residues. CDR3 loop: CASSSRSTNEKLFF. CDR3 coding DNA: TGTGCCAGCAGTTCCCGGTCTACTAATGAAAAACTGTTTTTT.

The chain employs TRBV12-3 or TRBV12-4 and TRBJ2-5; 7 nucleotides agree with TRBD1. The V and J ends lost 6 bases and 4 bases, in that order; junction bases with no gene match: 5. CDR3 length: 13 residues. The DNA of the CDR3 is TGTGCCAGCAGGTCCGGGACAGCAGAGACCCAGTACTTC. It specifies CASRSGTAETQYF.

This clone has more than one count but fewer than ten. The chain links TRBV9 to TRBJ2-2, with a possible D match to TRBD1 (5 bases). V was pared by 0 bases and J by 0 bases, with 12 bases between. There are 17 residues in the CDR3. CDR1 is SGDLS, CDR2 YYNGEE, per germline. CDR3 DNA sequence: TGTGCCAGCAGCGTAGGGGCAGGGTTTTCGAACACCGGGGAGCTGTTTTTT. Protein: CASSVGAGFSNTGELFF.

The CDR3 here is CASSTGQYSGNTIYF. CDR3 bases: TGCGCCAGCAGCACTGGACAGTACTCTGGAAACACCATATATTTT. The chain is built from TRBV5-1 and TRBJ1-3; D is possibly TRBD1 (6 bases). The CDR3 sequence is 15 residues long. Deletions cut 4 bases from V and 0 bases from J, with 11 bases between. Germline loops: CDR1 SGHRS, CDR2 YFSETQ.

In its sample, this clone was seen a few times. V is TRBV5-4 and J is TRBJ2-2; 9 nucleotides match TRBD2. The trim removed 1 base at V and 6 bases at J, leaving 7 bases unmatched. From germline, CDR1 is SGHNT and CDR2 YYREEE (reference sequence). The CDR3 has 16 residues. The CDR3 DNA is TGTGCCAGCAGCTTGCTCGCGGGGGGGCCATCCGGGGAGCTGTTTTTT. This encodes CASSLLAGGPSGELFF.